This TCR beta chain was observed in a study of Graves' ophthalmopathy and Graves' hyperthyroidism. Aged 18 to 65, hyperthyroidism patients had been newly diagnosed, with under 2 months' duration. Enrollment excluded any patients with other autoimmune diseases, uncontrolled infections, pregnancy or lactation. Establishment of the diagnosis relied upon clinical symptoms, serum thyroxine, TRAb, thyroid ultrasound and orbital computed tomography. Amplification of TCR beta CDR3 regions used RNA transcripts. First-round RT-PCR used HTBI primers; second-round multiplex PCR followed. From the multiplex PCR reads, TCRdb called clonotypes with MiXCR, one entry per CDR3 protein. The sample lists about 590,000 distinct CDR3 sequences; under 45% were seen once. Study conclusions and caveats: Most thyroid clonotypes with frequency above 0.001 were detected in blood too.

This CDR3 has 14 amino acids. From germline, CDR1 is SEHNR and CDR2 FQNEAQ (reference sequence). Concerning this clonotype itself: Antigen: not known.

This chain uses TRBV7-9 with TRBJ2-7, with 8 bases that match TRBD2. Near its end, the DNA agrees better with TRBJ2-1, so the J call may be wrong. This clonotype originated in an adult man with Graves' hyperthyroidism. Sequenced sample: peripheral blood or thyroid tissue (not recorded which). The CDR3 loop is CASSPRTSSDEQFF. The CDR3 DNA sequence: TGTGCCAGCAGCCCGAGGACTAGCAGCGATGAGCAGTTCTTC.